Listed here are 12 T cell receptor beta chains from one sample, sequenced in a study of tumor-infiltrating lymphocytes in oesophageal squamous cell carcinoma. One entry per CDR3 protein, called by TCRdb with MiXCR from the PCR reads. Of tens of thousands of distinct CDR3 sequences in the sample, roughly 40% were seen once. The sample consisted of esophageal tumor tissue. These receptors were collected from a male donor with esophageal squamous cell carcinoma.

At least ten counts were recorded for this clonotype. CDR3 coding DNA: TGCGCCAGCAGCGCGACTAGGTCCCAAGAGACCCAGTACTTC. Residues: CASSATRSQETQYF. The chain recombines TRBV5-1 with TRBJ2-5; a weak D match, TRBD2 (6 bases). Trimming cost V 4 bases and J 1 base, with 11 bases left between them. Germline CDR1 reads SGHRS; CDR2 reads YFSETQ. CDR3 length: 14 residues.

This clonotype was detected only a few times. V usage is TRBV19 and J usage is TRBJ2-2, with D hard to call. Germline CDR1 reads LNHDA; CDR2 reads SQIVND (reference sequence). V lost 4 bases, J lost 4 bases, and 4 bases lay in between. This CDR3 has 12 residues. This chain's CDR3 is CASSTTTGELFF. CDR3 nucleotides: TGTGCCAGTAGTACAACCACCGGGGAGCTGTTTTTT.

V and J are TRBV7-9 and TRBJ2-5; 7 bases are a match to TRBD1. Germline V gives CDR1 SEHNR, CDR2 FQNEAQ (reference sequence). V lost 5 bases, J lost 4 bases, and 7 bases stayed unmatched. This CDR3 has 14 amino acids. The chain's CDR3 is CASSIETGVETQYF. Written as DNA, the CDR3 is TGTGCCAGCAGCATCGAAACAGGGGTAGAGACCCAGTACTTC.

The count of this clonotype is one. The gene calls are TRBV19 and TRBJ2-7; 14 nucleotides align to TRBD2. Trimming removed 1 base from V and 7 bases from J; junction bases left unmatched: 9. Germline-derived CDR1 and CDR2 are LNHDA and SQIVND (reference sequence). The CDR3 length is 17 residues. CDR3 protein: CASSIVGTSGGFNEQYF. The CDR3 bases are TGTGCCAGTAGTATAGTCGGGACTAGCGGGGGTTTCAATGAGCAGTACTTC.

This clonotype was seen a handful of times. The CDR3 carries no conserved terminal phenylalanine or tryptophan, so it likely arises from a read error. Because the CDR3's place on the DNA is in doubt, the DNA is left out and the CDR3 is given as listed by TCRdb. CDR3 amino acids: CASSLNSAGGL. The chain joins TRBV7-3 to TRBJ2-6; TRBD2 reflects the table's D call only, with no check against the DNA. Inclusive of both ends, the CDR3 amounts to 11 amino acids. From germline, CDR1 is SGHTA and CDR2 FQGTGA.

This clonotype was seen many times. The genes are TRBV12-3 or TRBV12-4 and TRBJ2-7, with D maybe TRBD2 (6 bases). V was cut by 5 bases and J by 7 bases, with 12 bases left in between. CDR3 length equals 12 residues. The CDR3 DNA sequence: TGTGCCAGCAGTCCCCTGGGGGGAGAGCAGTACTTC. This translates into CASSPLGGEQYF.

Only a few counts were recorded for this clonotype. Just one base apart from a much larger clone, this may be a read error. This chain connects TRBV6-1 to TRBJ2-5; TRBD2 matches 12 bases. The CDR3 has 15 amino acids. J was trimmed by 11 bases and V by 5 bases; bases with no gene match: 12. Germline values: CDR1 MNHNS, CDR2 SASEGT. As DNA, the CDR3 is TGTGCCAGCAGTCCCCCCGGACTAGCGGGAAATGAGCAGTACTTC. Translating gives CASSPPGLAGNEQYF.

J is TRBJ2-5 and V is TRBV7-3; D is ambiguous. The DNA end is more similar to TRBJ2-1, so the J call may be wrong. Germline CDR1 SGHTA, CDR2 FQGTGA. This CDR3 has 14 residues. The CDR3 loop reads CASSPYFLGNEQFF. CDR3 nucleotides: TGTGCCAGCAGCCCCTACTTCCTAGGTAATGAGCAGTTCTTC.

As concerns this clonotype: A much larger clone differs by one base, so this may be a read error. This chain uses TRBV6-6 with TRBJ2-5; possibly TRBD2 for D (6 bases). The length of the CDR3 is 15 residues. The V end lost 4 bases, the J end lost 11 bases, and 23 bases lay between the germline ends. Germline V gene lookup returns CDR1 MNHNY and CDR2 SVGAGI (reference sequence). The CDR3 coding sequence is TGTGCCAGCAGTTTGGATGGGGGGAGGTACAATGAGCAGTACTTC. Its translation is CASSLDGGRYNEQYF.

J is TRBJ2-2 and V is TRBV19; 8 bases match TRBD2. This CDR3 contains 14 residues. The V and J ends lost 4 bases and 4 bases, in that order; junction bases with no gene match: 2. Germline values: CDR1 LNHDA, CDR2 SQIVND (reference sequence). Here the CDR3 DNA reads TGTGCCAGTAGTAGCGGGGGGCCCACCGGGGAGCTGTTTTTT. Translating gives CASSSGGPTGELFF.

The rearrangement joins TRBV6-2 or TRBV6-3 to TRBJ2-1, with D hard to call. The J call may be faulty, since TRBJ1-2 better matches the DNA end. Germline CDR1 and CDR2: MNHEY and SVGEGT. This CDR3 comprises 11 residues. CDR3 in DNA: TGTGCCGCCAGCAATAGATATGGCTACACCTTC. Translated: CAASNRYGYTF.

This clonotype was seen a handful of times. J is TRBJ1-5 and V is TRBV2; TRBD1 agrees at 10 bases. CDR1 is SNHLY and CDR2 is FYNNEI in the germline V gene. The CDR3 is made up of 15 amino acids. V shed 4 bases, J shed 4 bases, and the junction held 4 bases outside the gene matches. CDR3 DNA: TGTGCCAGCAGTGTTCGACAGGGGGCTAATCAGCCCCAGCATTTT. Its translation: CASSVRQGANQPQHF. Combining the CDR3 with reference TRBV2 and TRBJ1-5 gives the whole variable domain EPEVTQTPSHQVTQMGQEVILRCVPISNHLYFYWYRQILGQKVEFLVSFYNNEISEKSEIFDDQFSVERPDGSNFTLKIRSTKLEDSAMYFCASSVRQGANQPQHFGDGTRLSIL.